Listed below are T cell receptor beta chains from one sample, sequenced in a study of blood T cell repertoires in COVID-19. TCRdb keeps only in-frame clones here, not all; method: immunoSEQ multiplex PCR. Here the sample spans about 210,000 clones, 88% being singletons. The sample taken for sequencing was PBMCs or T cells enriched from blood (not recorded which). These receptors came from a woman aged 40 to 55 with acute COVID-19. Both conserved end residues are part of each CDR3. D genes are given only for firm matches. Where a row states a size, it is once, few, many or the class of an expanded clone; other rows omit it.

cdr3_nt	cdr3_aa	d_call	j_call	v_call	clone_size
TGTGCCAGCAGCCCAGCGGTAAGGGGGCGGACCTATGGCTACACCTTC	CASSPAVRGRTYGYTF	TRBD1	TRBJ1-2	TRBV9	NA
TGTGCCAGCAGTTTAGGCGGAGTTATGAACACTGAAGCTTTCTTT	CASSLGGVMNTEAFF	NA	TRBJ1-1	TRBV28	NA
TGTGCCAGCTCACGCAGGGTCCCCTACGAGCAGTACTTC	CASSRRVPYEQYF	NA	TRBJ2-7	TRBV18	NA
TGTGCCAGCAGCCAAGGGGGTAGCGGGGTAGAGACCCAGTACTTC	CASSQGGSGVETQYF	TRBD2	TRBJ2-5	TRBV4-2	NA
TGCAGCGTTACCGGACAGGGAGGAAGTAAGACCCAGTACTTC	CSVTGQGGSKTQYF	TRBD1	TRBJ2-5	TRBV29-1	NA
TGTGCCTGGAGTCCGACAGGGTCCAATCAGCCCCAGCATTTT	CAWSPTGSNQPQHF	TRBD1	TRBJ1-5	TRBV30	NA
TGTGCCAGTAGTGTACAACCGGGACTAGCGGGGGAGACCCAGTACTTC	CASSVQPGLAGETQYF	TRBD2	TRBJ2-5	TRBV19	NA
TGCAGCGTTGAAGGATACGGGACTTACAATGAGCAGTTCTTC	CSVEGYGTYNEQFF	NA	TRBJ2-1	TRBV29-1	NA
TGTGCCAGTAGTGAGACCCCAGACAGAAACTATGGCTACACCTTC	CASSETPDRNYGYTF	NA	TRBJ1-2	TRBV19	NA
TGTGCCAGCAGCGTAGGGAGCGGGGGACAACTGGGGCCCACCGAGCAGTACTTC	CASSVGSGGQLGPTEQYF	TRBD2	TRBJ2-7	TRBV9	once
TGTGCCAGCTCACCACGCGGCAATGCCTACGAGCAGTACTTC	CASSPRGNAYEQYF	NA	TRBJ2-7	TRBV18	NA
TGTGCCAGCAGCGTTGGGGCCGGCAATCAGCCCCAGCATTTT	CASSVGAGNQPQHF	NA	TRBJ1-5	TRBV9	NA
TGTGCCAGCAGTTACCGAGGGGGTCTTGGCTACACCTTC	CASSYRGGLGYTF	NA	TRBJ1-2	TRBV6-2/TRBV6-3	NA
TGTGCCAGCAGCTTAGGCGGGGCCAATCAGCCCCAGCATTTT	CASSLGGANQPQHF	NA	TRBJ1-5	TRBV7-2	NA
TGTGCCAGCAGCCTCCGGAGGGAGGGCACTGAAGCTTTCTTT	CASSLRREGTEAFF	NA	TRBJ1-1	TRBV7-9	once
TGCGCCAGCAGCTTAGGTCCTAGTGAGCGCTATGGCTACACCTTC	CASSLGPSERYGYTF	NA	TRBJ1-2	TRBV5-1	NA
TGTGCAAGTCGCTGGGGGGACCCTGAGGGGGAAAAACTGTTTTTT	CASRWGDPEGEKLFF	NA	TRBJ1-4	TRBV12-2	NA
TGTGCCAGTAGTATATTAGCGGGGGGGCCTAGAAACATTCAGTACTTC	CASSILAGGPRNIQYF	TRBD2	TRBJ2-4	TRBV19	NA
TGTGCCAGCAGCCAAGGGGGAGATCAGCCCCAGCATTTT	CASSQGGDQPQHF	NA	TRBJ1-5	TRBV3-1/TRBV3-2	NA
TGTGCCAGCAGCCCACGAGTGGGGCAGGGAAATTCACCCCTCCACTTT	CASSPRVGQGNSPLHF	NA	TRBJ1-6	TRBV9	NA
TGTGCCAGCTCACCACTAGGACAGCGACGGGTGAACACTGAAGCTTTCTTT	CASSPLGQRRVNTEAFF	NA	TRBJ1-1	TRBV18	NA
TGTGCCAGCAACTCACAGGGACTAGCTGTAAACATTCAGTACTTC	CASNSQGLAVNIQYF	TRBD2	TRBJ2-4	TRBV5-5	NA
TGTGCCAGCAGCTCCGCCCGGGACAGGGGTGCAGATACGCAGTATTTT	CASSSARDRGADTQYF	TRBD1	TRBJ2-3	TRBV5-4	once
TGTGCCAGTAGTACGGACAGGGGGTTTGATTCTGGCTACACCTTC	CASSTDRGFDSGYTF	TRBD1	TRBJ1-2	TRBV19	NA
TGTGCCACCAGTGATTTAAAGCGGGAGCGAGATACGCAGTATTTT	CATSDLKRERDTQYF	TRBD2	TRBJ2-3	TRBV24-1	NA
TGCAGCGTGGCTAGACTAGCGACCTCGGATACGCAGTATTTT	CSVARLATSDTQYF	TRBD2	TRBJ2-3	TRBV29-1	few
TGTGCCAGCAGTTATGCAGGGGGCTCCGAGCAGTACTTC	CASSYAGGSEQYF	TRBD1	TRBJ2-7	TRBV6-5	NA
TGCGCCAGCAGTGAGTCGGGGGCAGGGACTGAAGCTTTCTTT	CASSESGAGTEAFF	NA	TRBJ1-1	TRBV10-1	NA
TGTGCCAGCAGCCCAGGGACAGGGCGAGAGACCCAGTACTTC	CASSPGTGRETQYF	TRBD1	TRBJ2-5	TRBV11-2	NA
TGTGCCAGCTCACCACAGACTGCCCAAGAGACCCAGTACTTC	CASSPQTAQETQYF	NA	TRBJ2-5	TRBV18	NA
TGTGCCATCAGCCAGGGGGCGAAGACCCAGTACTTC	CAISQGAKTQYF	TRBD1	TRBJ2-5	TRBV10-3	NA
TGTGCCAGCCGAGGGGACATCAACACCGGGGAGCTGTTTTTT	CASRGDINTGELFF	NA	TRBJ2-2	TRBV7-2	NA
TGTGCTAGTGGCCGGGGACAGGCAAAGGATACGCAGTATTTT	CASGRGQAKDTQYF	TRBD1	TRBJ2-3	TRBV12-5	NA
TGTGCCAGCAGTGAACCCCGAAATGGGCCTAAGTACTTC	CASSEPRNGPKYF	NA	TRBJ2-5	TRBV6-1	NA
TGTGCCAGCAGTTTAACTAGCGGGAGCACAGATACGCAGTATTTT	CASSLTSGSTDTQYF	TRBD2	TRBJ2-3	TRBV27	NA
TGCGCCAGCACCCGGACAGGGGCGGGCGGGGAGCTGTTTTTT	CASTRTGAGGELFF	TRBD1	TRBJ2-2	TRBV10-1	NA
TGTGCCTGGAGTGTAGGTATCCCAGGTGAAAAACTGTTTTTT	CAWSVGIPGEKLFF	NA	TRBJ1-4	TRBV30	NA
TGTGCCAGCAGCCCCGACAGGGCCTATAATTCACCCCTCCACTTT	CASSPDRAYNSPLHF	TRBD1	TRBJ1-6	TRBV6-6	once
TGTGCCAGCAGCTCGCAGCGGGGCGCTTATGGCTACACCTTC	CASSSQRGAYGYTF	NA	TRBJ1-2	TRBV7-2	NA
TGTGCCAGCAGTGAAAGGGGGAACACTGAAGCTTTCTTT	CASSERGNTEAFF	NA	TRBJ1-1	TRBV25-1	NA
TGTGCCAGTAGTATACAGGGTTCACCCCTCCACTTT	CASSIQGSPLHF	NA	TRBJ1-6	TRBV19	NA
TGTGCCAGCAGGTGGGGGCGGGGGCCTCATACGCAGTATTTT	CASRWGRGPHTQYF	NA	TRBJ2-3	TRBV27	NA
TGTGCCAGCAGTGTACAGATGAACACTGAAGCTTTCTTT	CASSVQMNTEAFF	NA	TRBJ1-1	TRBV2	once
TGTGCCAGCAGCTTGTTAGCGGGGGCTGAAGCTTTCTTT	CASSLLAGAEAFF	NA	TRBJ1-1	TRBV7-2	NA
TGTGCCAGTAGCCAGGGACAGGATTATGGCTACACCTTC	CASSQGQDYGYTF	TRBD1	TRBJ1-2	TRBV19	once
TGTGCCACCAGTGAAACAGGGGGCGGTCAGCCCCAGCATTTT	CATSETGGGQPQHF	TRBD1	TRBJ1-5	TRBV24-1	NA
TGTGCCAGCAGCCCCATGACAGGGAACTATGGCTACACCTTC	CASSPMTGNYGYTF	TRBD1	TRBJ1-2	TRBV9	NA
TGTGCCACCAGTGGCAAACTAGCCTATTACAATGAGCAGTTCTTC	CATSGKLAYYNEQFF	NA	TRBJ2-1	TRBV24-1	NA
TGTGCCAGCAGCCCCGGCTCCTATAATTCACCCCTCCACTTT	CASSPGSYNSPLHF	NA	TRBJ1-6	TRBV7-2	NA
TGTGCCAGCAGCTCTACTAGATATGATACGCAGTATTTT	CASSSTRYDTQYF	NA	TRBJ2-3	TRBV7-9	NA
TGTGCCAGCTCACCGCTCCCGGGGGGGGCAGATACGCAGTATTTT	CASSPLPGGADTQYF	TRBD2	TRBJ2-3	TRBV18	NA
TGTGCCAGCTCACAACAGGGGGCGGATTCACCCCTCCACTTT	CASSQQGADSPLHF	TRBD1	TRBJ1-6	TRBV18	NA
TGTGCCATCAGTCCGACAGGAGATAGCAATCAGCCCCAGCATTTT	CAISPTGDSNQPQHF	NA	TRBJ1-5	TRBV10-3	NA
TGTGCCAGCAGTCGAGGGCAGGGGGCGTCTGGAAACACCATATATTTT	CASSRGQGASGNTIYF	TRBD1	TRBJ1-3	TRBV6-6	NA
TGTGCCAGCAGCCTGGACAGGTCTGGAAACACCATATATTTT	CASSLDRSGNTIYF	TRBD1	TRBJ1-3	TRBV5-4	NA
TGTGCCAGCAGTGAAGGAGGGGGATGGGCCACTGAAGCTTTCTTT	CASSEGGGWATEAFF	NA	TRBJ1-1	TRBV6-1	NA
TGTGCCTGGAGTGTAAAGGACATTGAGTTCTTC	CAWSVKDIEFF	NA	TRBJ2-1	TRBV30	NA